Below, 2 T cell receptor beta chains from the same sample are listed, as sequenced in a study of blood T cell repertoires in COVID-19. The assay was immunoSEQ multiplex PCR, and TCRdb's table has in-frame clones only and misses some. This repertoire shows some 270,000 clones, roughly 84% found once; its top ten account for around 1%. The sequencing sample was made of peripheral blood. All receptors come from a human donor with COVID-19, enrolled during active disease. The donor label of this sample is uncertain.

This chain uses TRBV6-2 or TRBV6-3 with TRBJ1-5; a weak D match, TRBD1 (6 bases). The CDR3 has 15 residues. The germline V and J ends were trimmed by 4 bases and 4 bases, with 14 bases remaining between them. CDR1 and CDR2 from the germline V gene are MNHEY and SVGEGT. CDR3 amino acids: CASSLNRAGNQPQHF. In nucleotides, the CDR3 is TGTGCCAGCAGTTTAAACAGGGCTGGGAATCAGCCCCAGCATTTT.

V usage is TRBV28 and J usage is TRBJ1-5; D is unresolved. Germline V gives CDR1 MDHEN, CDR2 SYDVKM. Trimming took off 2 bases at V and 2 bases at J, with 10 bases between the two ends. This CDR3 spans 15 amino acids. CDR3 loop: CASSLLFSGNQPQHF. The CDR3 DNA reads TGTGCCAGCAGTTTACTCTTCTCGGGCAATCAGCCCCAGCATTTT.